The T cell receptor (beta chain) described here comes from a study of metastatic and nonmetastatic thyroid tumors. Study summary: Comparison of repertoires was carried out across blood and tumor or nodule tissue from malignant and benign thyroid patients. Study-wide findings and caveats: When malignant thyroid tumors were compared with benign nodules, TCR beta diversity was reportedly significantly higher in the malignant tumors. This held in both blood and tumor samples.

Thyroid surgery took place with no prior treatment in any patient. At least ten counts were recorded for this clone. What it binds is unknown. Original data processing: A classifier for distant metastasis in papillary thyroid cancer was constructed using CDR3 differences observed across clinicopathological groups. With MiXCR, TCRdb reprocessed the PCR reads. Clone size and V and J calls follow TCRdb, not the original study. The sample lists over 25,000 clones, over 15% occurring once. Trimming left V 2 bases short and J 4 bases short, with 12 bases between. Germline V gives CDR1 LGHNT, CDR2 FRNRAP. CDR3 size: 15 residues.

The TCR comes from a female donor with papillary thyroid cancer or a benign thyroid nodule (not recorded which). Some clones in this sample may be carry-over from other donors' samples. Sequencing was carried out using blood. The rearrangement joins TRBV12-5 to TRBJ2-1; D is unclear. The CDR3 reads CASGLRKDGYNEQFF. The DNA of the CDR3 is TGTGCTAGTGGTTTGAGAAAGGACGGGTACAATGAGCAGTTCTTC.